One TCR beta chain is described in this entry. The antigen remains undetermined. The sample is drawn from a study of vaccination and CD4 T cells after COVID-19. Treatment described: roughly 10-day PBMC culture with coronavirus spike peptide pools or control peptides (ViraFEST assay). This CDR3 has 14 amino acids. CDR1 is SGHDN, CDR2 FVKESK, per germline. V was cut by 4 bases and J by 7 bases, with 11 bases left in between. Oncomine TCR Beta short-read sequencing was applied to DNA from cultured CD4+ T cells. In TCRdb, the PCR reads were re-called with MiXCR into one record per CDR3 protein. The table shows tens of thousands of distinct CDR3 sequences, with about 30% occurring only once.

The chain employs TRBV14 and TRBJ1-6, with D perhaps TRBD1 (6 bases). Sequences were obtained from cultured CD4+ T cells from blood. The TCR comes from a human donor with COVID-19. CDR3 protein: CASSLRTVNSPLHF. The CDR3 DNA reads TGTGCCAGCAGCCTTCGGACAGTGAATTCACCCCTCCACTTT.